This passage covers 6 T cell receptor beta chains from one sample sequenced in a study of human T cells and chemical hapten exposure. MiXCR, applied by TCRdb to the RACE reads, yields one record per CDR3 protein. The sample lists approximately 350,000 distinct CDR3 sequences, about 6.9% occurring once. Described time point: patch test 2, 6 weeks after DPC sensitization. The treatment denotes: therapeutic diphenylcyclopropenone sensitization with weekly scalp DPC. The sequences come from whole blood, collected in connection with sensitization to the hapten diphenylcyclopropenone (DPC). The origin of the receptors is a woman aged 18 to 35 with alopecia areata. Some clones in this sample may be carry-over from other donors' samples.

This chain uses TRBV6-6 with TRBJ1-5; unclear D gene. V lost 5 bases and J lost 3, with 8 bases in between. Germline CDR1 MNHNY, CDR2 SVGAGI (reference sequence). The CDR3 contains 13 residues. The CDR3 nucleotides read TGTGCCAGCAGTCGAGAGATCAATCAGCCCCAGCATTTT. Protein product: CASSREINQPQHF.

This clonotype has more than one count but fewer than ten. The chain carries TRBV15 and TRBJ2-1; 8 positions agree with TRBD1. V shed 5 bases and J 6 bases; nucleotides not matched to a gene: 12. The V gene's germline CDR1 is LNHNV and CDR2 YYDKDF (reference sequence). This CDR3 comprises 16 residues. This CDR3 is CATSDFQGAPSNEQFF. Written as DNA, the CDR3 is TGTGCCACCAGCGATTTTCAGGGGGCGCCTAGCAATGAGCAGTTCTTC.

The chain employs TRBV6-2 or TRBV6-3 and TRBJ2-1; D remains unclear. The CDR3 is 13 amino acids. The ends were cut back, 3 bases at V and 2 bases at J, with 5 bases in the middle. The germline CDR1 and CDR2 sequences are MNHEY and SVGEGT. The CDR3, as DNA: TGTGCCAGCAGTTATCCACCCTACAATGAGCAGTTCTTC. Translated, it gives CASSYPPYNEQFF.

The chain couples TRBV5-6 to TRBJ2-3; 10 nucleotides line up with TRBD1. Germline V gene lookup returns CDR1 SGHDT and CDR2 YYEEEE. The CDR3 is made up of 15 amino acids. After removal of 3 bases from V and 2 bases from J, the junction contained 3 bases not matched to a gene. CDR3 sequence reads: CASSSGTGATDTQYF. Written as DNA, the CDR3 is TGTGCCAGCAGCTCCGGGACAGGGGCCACAGATACGCAGTATTTT.

This clonotype was picked up many times. V is TRBV6-5 and J is TRBJ2-5; 12 bases align to TRBD2. Germline V gives CDR1 MNHEY, CDR2 SVGAGI. This CDR3 is built from 15 residues. After removal of 6 bases from V and 3 bases from J, the junction contained 5 bases not matched to a gene. CDR3 nucleotide sequence: TGTGCCAGCAGCCGCCGGACTAGCGGGGAAGAGACCCAGTACTTC. Encoded protein: CASSRRTSGEETQYF.

This clonotype showed up many times. The CDR3 loop reads CASSLPSTDTQYF. CDR3 DNA: TGCGCCAGCAGCTTACCTAGCACAGATACGCAGTATTTT. V is TRBV5-1 and J is TRBJ2-3; D is unclear. Trimming took 2 bases from V and 0 from J, leaving 4 bases between them. This CDR3 is 13 amino acids long. Germline V gives CDR1 SGHRS, CDR2 YFSETQ. The whole variable domain, remainder taken from reference TRBV5-1 and TRBJ2-3, is KAGVTQTPRYLIKTRGQQVTLSCSPISGHRSVSWYQQTPGQGLQFLFEYFSETQRNKGNFPGRFSGRQFSNSRSEMNVSTLELGDSALYLCASSLPSTDTQYFGPGTRLTVL.